The rows below give T cell receptor beta chains drawn from one sample of a study of T cell repertoires in cytomegalovirus infection. These receptors' targets are unknown. MiXCR, applied by TCRdb to the reads, yields one record per CDR3 protein. The sample comprises approximately 910,000 distinct CDR3 sequences, around 30% of which are singletons, and over 12% rests with the top ten. This specimen consisted of cultured CD8+ T cells from PBMCs, obtained from culture after CMV antigen stimulation. These receptors were taken from a human donor in good health (CMV status not recorded). Some clones in this sample may be carry-over from other donors' samples. The CDR3 runs from the conserved cysteine through the conserved F or W. Each record gives: V gene, D gene, J gene, clone size, CDR3 protein, CDR3 DNA. A D gene is named only where the DNA matches it firmly. For some rows the clone size is stated as once, few or many, or as a class when expanded; others skip it.

V: TRBV4-3
D: -
J: TRBJ2-5
size: -
CDR3: CASSPHITTVRQETQYF
DNA: TGCGCCAGCAGCCCCCATATCACTACGGTCCGCCAAGAGACCCAGTACTTC

V: TRBV19
D: -
J: TRBJ2-3
size: once
CDR3: CASSKGGGLSDTQYF
DNA: TGTGCCAGTAGTAAGGGAGGGGGGCTCTCAGATACGCAGTATTTT

V: TRBV19
D: TRBD1
J: TRBJ1-5
size: many
CDR3: CATRGQGHNQPQHF
DNA: TGTGCCACCCGAGGACAGGGGCACAATCAGCCCCAGCATTTT

V: TRBV6-8
D: TRBD1
J: TRBJ2-1
size: -
CDR3: CASNLQGASRNEQFF
DNA: TGTGCCAGCAATTTACAGGGGGCGTCCAGGAATGAGCAGTTCTTC

V: TRBV2
D: -
J: TRBJ2-1
size: few
CDR3: CASSEEVPEQFF
DNA: TGTGCCAGCAGTGAGGAGGTTCCTGAGCAGTTCTTC

V: TRBV4-3
D: -
J: TRBJ1-2
size: few
CDR3: CASSQVTGNYGYTF
DNA: TGCGCCAGCAGCCAAGTTACGGGAAATTATGGCTACACCTTC

V: TRBV12-5
D: -
J: TRBJ2-1
size: -
CDR3: CASGLPPREQFF
DNA: TGTGCTAGTGGTTTGCCGCCGCGAGAGCAGTTCTTC

V: TRBV15
D: TRBD1
J: TRBJ1-5
size: -
CDR3: CATSKEGSGQSNQPQHF
DNA: TGTGCCACCAGCAAAGAAGGCTCGGGACAGAGCAATCAGCCCCAGCATTTT

V: TRBV7-6
D: -
J: TRBJ2-4
size: few
CDR3: CASSLAQMGHPTRAKNIQYF
DNA: TGTGCCAGCAGCTTAGCGCAAATGGGACACCCTACTAGAGCCAAAAACATTCAGTACTTC

V: TRBV20-1
D: -
J: TRBJ1-2
size: -
CDR3: CSARTGRQLGYGYTF
DNA: TGCAGTGCTAGAACAGGACGGCAGCTAGGGTATGGCTACACCTTC

V: TRBV7-6
D: -
J: TRBJ2-7
size: many
CDR3: CASSLSGFEQYF
DNA: TGTGCCAGCAGCTTATCGGGGTTCGAGCAGTACTTC

V: TRBV7-8
D: TRBD1
J: TRBJ1-2
size: few
CDR3: CASSSLATGLTYGYTF
DNA: TGTGCCAGCAGCTCCCTTGCGACAGGGCTGACCTATGGCTACACCTTC

V: TRBV5-6
D: -
J: TRBJ2-1
size: few
CDR3: CASSLANGNEQFF
DNA: TGTGCCAGCAGCTTGGCCAACGGGAATGAGCAGTTCTTC

V: TRBV7-9
D: -
J: TRBJ2-2
size: few
CDR3: CASSRRTVPNTGELFF
DNA: TGTGCCAGCAGCCGGAGGACAGTCCCGAACACCGGGGAGCTGTTTTTT

V: TRBV6-5
D: TRBD1
J: TRBJ2-3
size: -
CDR3: CASSYHSDRGRPDTQYF
DNA: TGTGCCAGCAGTTACCACTCGGACAGGGGGCGGCCAGATACGCAGTATTTT

V: TRBV19
D: -
J: TRBJ1-4
size: -
CDR3: CASSPTLQAATNEKLFF
DNA: TGTGCCAGTAGCCCAACCTTACAGGCGGCAACTAATGAAAAACTGTTTTTT

V: TRBV4-1
D: -
J: TRBJ2-7
size: -
CDR3: CASSPTGTKTFEQYF
DNA: TGCGCCAGCAGCCCTACCGGGACAAAAACTTTCGAGCAGTACTTC

V: TRBV7-6
D: -
J: TRBJ1-3
size: many
CDR3: CASSFKRFSPTGTGNTIYF
DNA: TGTGCCAGCAGCTTCAAAAGGTTCAGCCCTACAGGGACTGGAAACACCATATATTTT

V: TRBV19
D: TRBD2
J: TRBJ2-1
size: -
CDR3: CASSLTSGAGGQFF
DNA: TGTGCCAGTAGCTTAACTTCAGGGGCGGGGGGGCAGTTCTTC

V: TRBV7-9
D: -
J: TRBJ2-5
size: many
CDR3: CASTLGQRQETQYF
DNA: TGTGCCAGCACCCTCGGACAGCGCCAAGAGACCCAGTACTTC

V: TRBV6-6
D: TRBD1
J: TRBJ1-5
size: few
CDR3: CASSFVGGDQPQHF
DNA: TGTGCCAGCAGTTTCGTAGGGGGCGATCAGCCCCAGCATTTT

V: TRBV7-8
D: TRBD1
J: TRBJ1-2
size: -
CDR3: CASSTPGQGAGGYTF
DNA: TGTGCCAGCAGCACGCCGGGACAGGGGGCAGGTGGCTACACCTTC

V: TRBV12-3/TRBV12-4
D: -
J: TRBJ2-1
size: -
CDR3: CASTAGKLFF
DNA: TGTGCCAGCACAGCCGGGAAATTGTTCTTC

V: TRBV7-9
D: -
J: TRBJ1-2
size: few
CDR3: CATQVDYTF
DNA: TGTGCCACCCAGGTGGACTACACCTTC

V: TRBV7-9
D: TRBD1
J: TRBJ1-1
size: few
CDR3: CASSSRDRGLVGTEAFF
DNA: TGTGCCAGCAGCAGTCGGGACAGGGGGCTTGTAGGCACTGAAGCTTTCTTT

V: TRBV5-6
D: -
J: TRBJ2-3
size: -
CDR3: CASSTGKDTQYF
DNA: TGTGCCAGCAGTACAGGGAAGGATACGCAGTATTTT

V: TRBV5-1
D: TRBD1
J: TRBJ1-2
size: few
CDR3: CASSLAGTGGHGYTF
DNA: TGCGCCAGCAGCTTGGCCGGGACAGGAGGTCATGGCTACACCTTC

V: TRBV12-5
D: -
J: TRBJ1-2
size: few
CDR3: CASGSGTLVDGYTF
DNA: TGTGCTAGTGGTTCGGGGACTCTAGTGGATGGCTACACCTTC

V: TRBV11-2
D: -
J: TRBJ1-1
size: few
CDR3: CASSFTFTEAFF
DNA: TGTGCCAGCAGCTTCACCTTCACTGAAGCTTTCTTT

V: TRBV27
D: -
J: TRBJ2-2
size: -
CDR3: CASSFPAEGGLTGELFF
DNA: TGTGCCAGCAGTTTCCCCGCGGAGGGGGGCCTAACCGGGGAGCTGTTTTTT

V: TRBV7-9
D: -
J: TRBJ2-2
size: -
CDR3: CASSLGGALTGELFF
DNA: TGTGCCAGCAGCTTAGGAGGAGCGCTCACCGGGGAGCTGTTTTTT

V: TRBV7-6
D: TRBD2
J: TRBJ2-1
size: many
CDR3: CASSPPGAGGYNEQFF
DNA: TGTGCCAGCAGCCCCCCCGGAGCGGGGGGATACAATGAGCAGTTCTTC

V: TRBV7-8
D: -
J: TRBJ2-2
size: many
CDR3: CASSPGVGELFF
DNA: TGTGCCAGCAGCCCGGGAGTCGGGGAGCTGTTTTTT

V: TRBV12-3/TRBV12-4
D: -
J: TRBJ2-1
size: few
CDR3: CATWVKGSYNEQFF
DNA: TGTGCCACCTGGGTAAAGGGATCCTACAATGAGCAGTTCTTC

V: TRBV6-1
D: -
J: TRBJ2-5
size: -
CDR3: CASLGRVETQYF
DNA: TGTGCCAGTTTGGGTAGAGTAGAGACCCAGTACTTC

V: TRBV6-5
D: -
J: TRBJ2-2
size: -
CDR3: CASSYSQFPTGELFF
DNA: TGTGCCAGCAGTTACTCGCAGTTTCCCACCGGGGAGCTGTTTTTT

V: TRBV6-1
D: TRBD2
J: TRBJ2-7
size: many
CDR3: CASSPGTSGGPPEQYF
DNA: TGTGCCAGCAGCCCCGGGACTAGCGGGGGCCCCCCTGAGCAGTACTTC

V: TRBV4-3
D: TRBD1
J: TRBJ2-3
size: -
CDR3: CASSHGQGSDTQYF
DNA: TGCGCCAGCAGCCACGGACAGGGGTCAGATACGCAGTATTTT

V: TRBV6-6
D: -
J: TRBJ1-2
size: few
CDR3: CASSYEFRSGHHPAVYGYTF
DNA: TGTGCCAGCAGTTACGAGTTTAGGTCCGGACATCACCCCGCGGTCTATGGCTACACCTTC

V: TRBV4-1
D: -
J: TRBJ2-1
size: -
CDR3: CASSPKGVSSYNEQFF
DNA: TGCGCCAGCAGCCCTAAGGGGGTTAGCTCCTACAATGAGCAGTTCTTC

V: TRBV6-2/TRBV6-3
D: -
J: TRBJ2-4
size: few
CDR3: CASSTQRTKNIQYF
DNA: TGTGCCAGCAGTACTCAGAGAACCAAAAACATTCAGTACTTC

V: TRBV11-2
D: TRBD1
J: TRBJ1-2
size: few
CDR3: CASSQTGASGYTF
DNA: TGTGCCAGCAGCCAGACAGGGGCCAGCGGCTACACCTTC

V: TRBV29-1
D: TRBD1
J: TRBJ2-3
size: -
CDR3: CSVAGRQGSDTQYF
DNA: TGCAGCGTTGCGGGGAGACAGGGTTCAGATACGCAGTATTTT

V: TRBV7-6
D: -
J: TRBJ2-1
size: many
CDR3: CASSLVPVVNYNEQFF
DNA: TGTGCCAGCAGCTTAGTCCCGGTAGTGAACTACAATGAGCAGTTCTTC

V: TRBV12-3/TRBV12-4
D: TRBD1
J: TRBJ2-1
size: -
CDR3: CASSPRTGEPYNEQFF
DNA: TGTGCCAGCAGTCCCCGTACAGGGGAGCCCTACAATGAGCAGTTCTTC

V: TRBV29-1
D: -
J: TRBJ2-5
size: -
CDR3: CSVPGRRVETQYF
DNA: TGCAGCGTCCCCGGCCGCCGTGTTGAGACCCAGTACTTC

V: TRBV6-2/TRBV6-3
D: -
J: TRBJ2-2
size: -
CDR3: CASSYSSAGSNTGELFF
DNA: TGTGCCAGCAGTTACTCTTCTGCAGGGTCGAACACCGGGGAGCTGTTTTTT

V: TRBV24-1
D: -
J: TRBJ2-6
size: few
CDR3: CATSQGSGANVLTF
DNA: TGTGCCACCAGTCAGGGCTCTGGGGCCAACGTCCTGACTTTC

V: TRBV7-6
D: -
J: TRBJ2-2
size: -
CDR3: CASSLFVSGTGELFF
DNA: TGTGCCAGCAGCTTATTCGTGTCTGGCACCGGGGAGCTGTTTTTT

V: TRBV4-1
D: TRBD2
J: TRBJ2-1
size: few
CDR3: CASSPRTSGGNYNEQFF
DNA: TGCGCCAGCAGCCCGAGGACTAGCGGGGGGAACTACAATGAGCAGTTCTTC

V: TRBV12-3/TRBV12-4
D: -
J: TRBJ1-2
size: -
CDR3: CASKYGYGYTF
DNA: TGTGCCAGCAAGTATGGCTATGGCTACACCTTC

V: TRBV10-3
D: -
J: TRBJ2-7
size: -
CDR3: CAISERLEFRGPSYEQYF
DNA: TGTGCCATCAGTGAGCGGCTAGAGTTTCGGGGGCCCTCCTACGAGCAGTACTTC

V: TRBV27
D: -
J: TRBJ2-2
size: few
CDR3: CASSFSPAGELFF
DNA: TGTGCCAGCAGTTTCTCCCCGGCCGGGGAGCTGTTTTTT